This T cell receptor (beta chain) stems from a study of blood T cell repertoires in COVID-19. Sequenced by immunoSEQ multiplex PCR; TCRdb stores in-frame clones only, minus some. Among around 190,000 clones listed, 70% to 90% were seen once. The CDR3 consists of 16 residues. Germline V gene sequence: CDR1 SGHRS, CDR2 YFSETQ. V lost 0 bases and J lost 6; bases outside the gene matches: 6. Sequenced input: peripheral blood. This TCR was recovered from a man in his fifties with COVID-19, enrolled during active disease. The rearrangement joins TRBV5-1 to TRBJ2-2, with TRBD1 matching 9 bases. CDR3 amino acids: CASSLAQGASAGELFF. The CDR3 DNA reads TGCGCCAGCAGCTTGGCACAGGGGGCTTCTGCCGGGGAGCTGTTTTTT.